The source of this TCR beta chain is a study of cytomegalovirus exposure and HLA in healthy donors. Overall study findings and caveats: Segments of the TCR beta V type were, in most cases, productive about 87% or about 30% of the time in an earlier analysis. The records held CMV serostatus as the only immune exposure information.

The CDR3 loop spans 16 amino acids. The ends were cut back, 5 bases at V and 4 bases at J, with 21 bases in the middle. Per the germline V gene, CDR1 is MNHEY and CDR2 is SMNVEV (reference sequence). Concerning this clone: Its antigen remains unidentified.

Unrecorded immune exposure was likely among donors, who were nominally healthy when sampled. With 60 Vbeta and 13 Jbeta primers, the PCR was carried out. The repertoire was sequenced with immunoSEQ multiplex PCR; TCRdb's copy has only in-frame clones and lacks some. The table shows about 190,000 clones, with roughly three quarters occurring only once. The sample consisted of PBMCs. The TCR comes from a woman aged 18-30 years in good health and CMV-seronegative. This chain connects TRBV27 to TRBJ2-7; D is perhaps TRBD1 (6 bases). The DNA for the CDR3 is TGTGCCAGCAGTGCCCAGGGGTACCTTACTGGGTACGAGCAGTACTTC. This encodes CASSAQGYLTGYEQYF.